The 32 T cell receptor beta chains below all came from one sample that was sequenced in a study of blood T cell repertoires in COVID-19 (TCRdb year 2020). Libraries came from the immunoSEQ multiplex PCR assay. As stored in TCRdb, this immuneACCESS dataset retains in-frame rearrangements with V and J assigned. A fraction of the clones does not appear; measured against another copy, unresolved V genes explain less than half of the discrepancy, and the remainder lacks a known reason. The sample data list about 470,000 clones, and around 90% of these were observed just once. The leading ten clones occupy roughly 0.7% of the sample. The sequencing input was PBMCs or T cells enriched from blood (not recorded which). The receptors here all came from a woman younger than 30 who had recovered from COVID-19.

The V call is TRBV2, the J call TRBJ2-3, with 16 bases matching TRBD2. Trimming removed 9 bases from V and 9 bases from J; junction bases left unmatched: 15. The CDR3 contains 17 residues. The V gene's germline CDR1 is SNHLY and CDR2 FYNNEI. This CDR3 reads CARGTSGTSGGARTQYF. CDR3 in DNA: TGTGCCAGGGGGACCAGCGGGACTAGCGGGGGGGCCCGGACGCAGTATTTT.

J is TRBJ1-1 and V is TRBV3-1 (or the pseudogene TRBV3-2); TRBD1 is a possible D gene (5 bases). With 4 bases removed from V and 2 bases from J, the gap between germline ends came to 14 bases. The CDR3 consists of 15 residues. Looked up from germline, CDR1 is LGHDT and CDR2 is YNNKEL (reference sequence). The CDR3 spells CASSLGGGGNTEAFF. The CDR3 DNA is TGTGCCAGCAGCCTAGGCGGGGGTGGAAACACTGAAGCTTTCTTT.

The genes are TRBV14 and TRBJ1-4, with D perhaps matching TRBD1 (5 bases). CDR3 length: 15 residues. From germline, CDR1 is SGHDN and CDR2 FVKESK. Trimming pared 2 bases from V and 8 bases from J, leaving 15 bases between. CDR3 loop: CASSQLGTPTEKLFF. CDR3 bases: TGTGCCAGCAGCCAATTGGGGACTCCAACGGAAAAACTGTTTTTT.

This sequence joins TRBV2 and TRBJ1-2, with 8 bases that match TRBD1. The CDR3 runs 16 residues. The V gene's germline CDR1 is SNHLY and CDR2 FYNNEI. The V gene end was trimmed by 6 bases and the J gene end by 3 bases; junction bases not matched to a gene: 12. CDR3 sequence: CASRRDRPPRDYGYTF. DNA of the CDR3: TGTGCCAGCAGACGGGACAGGCCGCCGAGGGACTATGGCTACACCTTC.

The chain combines TRBV28 with TRBJ1-6; no reliable D call. The germline CDR1 and CDR2 sequences are MDHEN and SYDVKM. The length of the CDR3 is 14 residues. V was trimmed by 6 bases and J by 4 bases, leaving 10 bases between them. CDR3 protein: CASRIQIYNSPLHF. The CDR3 coding sequence is TGTGCCAGCAGAATACAAATTTATAATTCACCCCTCCACTTT.

The chain has TRBV2 and TRBJ2-5; 9 bases agree with TRBD1. Germline V gene data show CDR1 as SNHLY and CDR2 as FYNNEI. This CDR3 is 15 amino acids long. The ends lost 7 bases at V and 1 base at J; junction bases unmatched: 7. CDR3 coding DNA: TGTGCCAGCACCGAAAGGACAGGGGCCCAAGAGACCCAGTACTTC. It codes for CASTERTGAQETQYF.

J is TRBJ1-5 and V is TRBV19; 8 positions match TRBD1. V lost 5 bases and J lost 5; bases outside the gene matches: 8. Germline V gives CDR1 LNHDA, CDR2 SQIVND (reference sequence). The CDR3 consists of 15 residues. The CDR3 loop reads CASSFLDRGDQPQHF. The CDR3 DNA sequence: TGTGCCAGTAGTTTTCTCGACAGGGGCGATCAGCCCCAGCATTTT.

The rearrangement links TRBV10-3 to TRBJ1-1; D gene uncertain. Per the germline V gene, CDR1 is ENHRY and CDR2 is SYGVKD. This CDR3 region has 13 residues. Trimming cost V 6 bases and J 3 bases, with 11 bases left between them. CDR3 sequence (DNA): TGTGCCATCAGAACAGATGAAGACACTGAAGCTTTCTTT. Amino acid sequence: CAIRTDEDTEAFF.

The CDR3 is CAWSPGGLADTQYF. For the CDR3, the DNA is TGTGCCTGGAGTCCGGGGGGCCTGGCAGATACGCAGTATTTT. V is TRBV30 and J is TRBJ2-3; possibly TRBD2 for D (7 bases). The CDR3 runs 14 residues. The germline V and J ends were trimmed by 2 bases and 4 bases, with 13 bases remaining between them. CDR1 is GTSNPN and CDR2 is SVGIG in the germline V gene (reference sequence).

J is TRBJ1-2 and V is TRBV9, with D tentatively TRBD1 (6 bases). This CDR3 is built from 15 residues. Per the germline V gene, CDR1 is SGDLS and CDR2 is YYNGEE. Trimming removed 4 bases from V and 6 bases from J, with 19 bases in between. The CDR3 bases are TGTGCCAGCAGCAAAGAGACAGGCTTTACAAATGGCTACACCTTC. This codes for CASSKETGFTNGYTF. The full variable domain, with the rest looked up from reference TRBV9 and TRBJ1-2, is DSGVTQTPKHLITATGQRVTLRCSPRSGDLSVYWYQQSLDQGLQFLIQYYNGEERAKGNILERFSAQQFPDLHSELNLSSLELGDSALYFCASSKETGFTNGYTFGSGTRLTVV.

In its sample, this clone was seen a few times. The rearrangement links TRBV5-1 to TRBJ2-2, with TRBD2 matching over 14 bases. Germline assignment: CDR1 SGHRS and CDR2 YFSETQ. This CDR3 region has 17 residues. Losses at the gene ends were 2 bases for V and 5 bases for J; bases not matched to a gene: 5. CDR3 amino acids: CASSFQGLAGETGELFF. The DNA of the CDR3 is TGCGCCAGCAGCTTCCAGGGACTAGCGGGGGAAACCGGGGAGCTGTTTTTT.

This chain links TRBV5-4 with TRBJ1-1; 7 positions match TRBD1. Germline V gives CDR1 SGHNT, CDR2 YYREEE (reference sequence). J was trimmed by 7 bases and V by 4 bases; bases with no gene match: 4. CDR3 length: 12 residues. The CDR3 region is CASSHQGDEAFF. The CDR3 nucleotides read TGTGCCAGCAGCCATCAGGGGGATGAAGCTTTCTTT.

CDR3 in amino acids: CASSQITGIGELFF. CDR3 DNA: TGTGCCAGCAGCCAAATTACAGGGATCGGGGAGCTGTTTTTT. The V and J genes are TRBV14 and TRBJ2-2, with D possibly matching TRBD1 (6 bases). The CDR3 is 14 amino acids. The V gene's germline CDR1 is SGHDN and CDR2 FVKESK. V gave up 2 bases and J gave up 7 bases, with 11 bases separating them. Full variable domain (outside the CDR3, taken from reference TRBV14 and TRBJ2-2): EAGVTQFPSHSVIEKGQTVTLRCDPISGHDNLYWYRRVMGKEIKFLLHFVKESKQDESGMPNNRFLAERTGGTYSTLKVQPAELEDSGVYFCASSQITGIGELFFGEGSRLTVL.

The chain combines TRBV7-2 with TRBJ2-3; TRBD1 agrees at 8 bases. The CDR3 totals 16 residues. Unmatched junction bases numbered 7, after V lost 3 bases and J lost 2 bases. Germline V gives CDR1 SGHTA, CDR2 FQGNSA. The CDR3 here is CASSFASTGATDTQYF. The CDR3 nucleotides are TGTGCCAGCAGCTTCGCCTCGACAGGGGCCACAGATACGCAGTATTTT.

V gene TRBV6-5 combines with J gene TRBJ1-1, with a weak D call TRBD1 (5 bases). The germline V gene has CDR1 MNHEY and CDR2 SVGAGI. Trimming pared 9 bases from V and 4 bases from J, leaving 18 bases between. This CDR3 comprises 14 residues. The CDR3 DNA reads TGTGCCAGTAAACCCAGGGTTAGAGGCACTGAAGCTTTCTTT. Translated: CASKPRVRGTEAFF.

This chain uses TRBV5-1 with TRBJ2-7; D is perhaps TRBD2 (6 bases). The length of the CDR3 is 14 residues. The ends were cut back, 4 bases at V and 3 bases at J, with 14 bases in the middle. Germline CDR1 SGHRS, CDR2 YFSETQ. The CDR3 sequence is CASSPAAGGYEQYF. For the CDR3, the DNA is TGCGCCAGCAGCCCCGCAGCCGGGGGCTACGAGCAGTACTTC.

The chain is built from TRBV5-6 and TRBJ1-2; D remains unclear. CDR3 length: 15 amino acids. Trimming took 6 bases from V and 1 from J, leaving 16 bases between them. Germline lookup yields CDR1 SGHDT and CDR2 YYEEEE. CDR3 region: CASTPLELINYGYTF. Written as DNA, the CDR3 is TGTGCCAGCACCCCCTTGGAGCTAATTAACTATGGCTACACCTTC.

The chain joins TRBV4-1 to TRBJ2-5; 10 nucleotides align to TRBD1. CDR3 size: 17 residues. CDR1 and CDR2 (germline): MGHRA, YSYEKL. The V gene end was trimmed by 0 bases and the J gene end by 5 bases; junction bases not matched to a gene: 9. In DNA form, the CDR3 reads TGCGCCAGCAGCCAAGATCAGGACAGGGGGGGTGGGGAGACCCAGTACTTC. Its translation: CASSQDQDRGGGETQYF.

CDR3 loop: CATSDYSPGRGTEAFF. The CDR3, as DNA: TGTGCCACCAGTGATTACAGTCCAGGTCGGGGAACTGAAGCTTTCTTT. The V gene is TRBV24-1, the J gene TRBJ1-1; D gene ambiguous. CDR3 length: 16 amino acids. The V end was cut by 2 bases, the J end by 5 bases, with 17 bases between. Germline assignment: CDR1 KGHDR and CDR2 SFDVKD.

The chain joins TRBV5-1 to TRBJ1-1; weak D call: TRBD1 (5 bases). The CDR3 runs 14 residues. Trimming cost V 4 bases and J 4 bases, with 14 bases left between them. Germline V lookup: CDR1 SGHRS, CDR2 YFSETQ. CDR3 sequence reads: CASSPAGGGTEAFF. CDR3 DNA sequence: TGCGCCAGCAGCCCCGCCGGGGGAGGCACTGAAGCTTTCTTT.

The J gene is TRBJ1-2, the V gene TRBV29-1; D is perhaps TRBD1 (6 bases). V was trimmed by 7 bases and J by 1 base, leaving 16 bases between them. This CDR3 comprises 14 residues. CDR1 and CDR2 (germline): SQVTM, ANQGSEA. In nucleotides, the CDR3 is TGCAGCGACCTACAGGGAGGGAATAACTATGGCTACACCTTC. This translates into CSDLQGGNNYGYTF.

In its sample, this clone was seen once. The rearrangement uses TRBV7-8 and TRBJ1-6; D is ambiguous. Germline CDR1 SGHVS, CDR2 FQNEAQ. V dropped 5 bases and J dropped 9 bases, with 14 bases sitting between them. The CDR3 is 14 amino acids. Here the CDR3 reads CASSTEMAGSPLHF. The CDR3 nucleotides read TGTGCCAGCAGCACCGAGATGGCGGGTTCACCCCTCCACTTT.

The CDR3 sequence is CASSRQFNTEAFF. DNA for the CDR3: TGTGCCAGCAGCCGACAGTTTAACACTGAAGCTTTCTTT. J is TRBJ1-1 and V is TRBV5-5; possible D gene TRBD1, 5 bases. This CDR3 comprises 13 residues. Germline CDR1 SGHKS, CDR2 YYEKEE (reference sequence). The V end lost 4 bases, the J end lost 2 bases, and 9 bases lay between the germline ends.

V usage is TRBV5-8 and J usage is TRBJ1-5; perhaps TRBD1 as D (6 bases). Trimming cost V 2 bases and J 11 bases, with 11 bases left between them. The CDR3 totals 12 residues. Germline V gives CDR1 SGHTS, CDR2 YDEGEE. CDR3: CASSLGTPTQHF. In DNA, the CDR3 is TGTGCCAGCAGCTTAGGGACACCGACCCAGCATTTT.

The chain couples TRBV7-9 to TRBJ2-2, with 11 bases matching TRBD1. The V segment lost 3 bases and the J segment 6 bases; nucleotides outside the gene matches: 3. Germline lookup yields CDR1 SEHNR and CDR2 FQNEAQ (reference sequence). CDR3 length: 15 amino acids. CDR3 sequence (DNA): TGTGCCAGCAGCTTGGGACAGGGGGATGCCGGGGAGCTGTTTTTT. Its protein product is CASSLGQGDAGELFF. Supplemented by reference TRBV7-9 and TRBJ2-2, the full variable domain reads DTGVSQNPRHKITKRGQNVTFRCDPISEHNRLYWYRQTLGQGPEFLTYFQNEAQLEKSRLLSDRFSAERPKGSFSTLEIQRTEQGDSAMYLCASSLGQGDAGELFFGEGSRLTVL.

The chain combines TRBV18 with TRBJ2-1, with 7 bases fitting TRBD2. Per the germline V gene, CDR1 is KGHSH and CDR2 is LQKENI. The trim removed 2 bases at V and 9 bases at J, leaving 13 bases unmatched. The CDR3 spans 16 residues. In nucleotides, the CDR3 is TGTGCCAGCTCACCAGGAGGATTGGCGGGGGTATCTGAGCAGTTCTTC. Encoded protein: CASSPGGLAGVSEQFF.

The rearrangement uses TRBV7-9 and TRBJ2-5; 7 bases agree with TRBD1. Unmatched junction bases numbered 7, after V lost 5 bases and J lost 1 base. Germline-derived CDR1 and CDR2 are SEHNR and FQNEAQ (reference sequence). The CDR3 is 15 residues long. Here the CDR3 reads CASSKSRDSQETQYF. Written as DNA, the CDR3 is TGTGCCAGCAGCAAGTCCCGGGACAGCCAAGAGACCCAGTACTTC.

The chain has TRBV7-6 and TRBJ1-1; D perhaps matches TRBD1 (5 bases). The ends were cut back, 2 bases at V and 0 bases at J, with 19 bases in the middle. This CDR3 comprises 18 residues. The germline V gene has CDR1 SGHVS and CDR2 FNYEAQ. CDR3 sequence: CASSLILTGTAMNTEAFF. DNA of the CDR3: TGTGCCAGCAGCTTAATCCTAACAGGAACCGCGATGAACACTGAAGCTTTCTTT.

This CDR3 is CASSLVAGGLWEQYF. The CDR3 DNA follows: TGTGCCAGCAGCTTAGTGGCAGGGGGCTTATGGGAGCAGTACTTC. The chain couples TRBV7-2 to TRBJ2-7; TRBD1 aligns across 8 bases. The V segment lost 1 base and the J segment 7 bases; nucleotides outside the gene matches: 9. Germline V CDR1 and CDR2: SGHTA, FQGNSA. The CDR3 has 15 amino acids.

The J gene is TRBJ1-2, the V gene TRBV6-5, with 7 bases lining up with TRBD1. The CDR3 extends over 14 amino acids. CDR1 is MNHEY and CDR2 is SVGAGI in the germline V gene. V lost 6 bases to trimming and J lost 0 bases; unmatched junction nucleotides: 4. The DNA of the CDR3 is TGTGCCAGCAGCCCCGGGACAGCTAACTATGGCTACACCTTC. Protein product: CASSPGTANYGYTF.

This chain connects TRBV21-1 to TRBJ2-7; the tabulated D call, TRBD2, remains unverified against the DNA. TRBV21-1 is a pseudogene segment. The CDR3 loop spans 16 amino acids. The CDR3 DNA follows: TGTGCCAGCAATCAACGTAGCGGGGGACCTTTCTACGAGCAGTACTTC. This codes for CASNQRSGGPFYEQYF.

This clone was observed a few times. The chain combines TRBV7-2 with TRBJ1-3; no definite D call. This CDR3 spans 15 amino acids. Germline CDR1 is SGHTA and CDR2 is FQGNSA. V lost 1 base to trimming and J lost 1 base, with 8 bases between them. The CDR3 reads CASSLGSDSGNTIYF. The CDR3 region has the DNA TGTGCCAGCAGCTTAGGTTCAGATTCTGGAAACACCATATATTTT.